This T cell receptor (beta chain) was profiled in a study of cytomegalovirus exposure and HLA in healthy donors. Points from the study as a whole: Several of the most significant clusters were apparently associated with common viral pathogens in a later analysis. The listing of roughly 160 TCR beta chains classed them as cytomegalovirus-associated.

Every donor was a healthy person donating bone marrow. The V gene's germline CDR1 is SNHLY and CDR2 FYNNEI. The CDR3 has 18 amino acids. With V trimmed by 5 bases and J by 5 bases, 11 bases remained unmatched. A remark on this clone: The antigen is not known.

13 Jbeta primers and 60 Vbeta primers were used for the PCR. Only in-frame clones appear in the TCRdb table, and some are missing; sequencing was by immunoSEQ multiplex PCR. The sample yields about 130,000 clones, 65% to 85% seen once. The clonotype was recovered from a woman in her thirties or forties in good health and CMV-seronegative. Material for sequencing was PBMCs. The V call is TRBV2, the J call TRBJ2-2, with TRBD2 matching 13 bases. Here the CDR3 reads CASSRRLAGGSLTGELFF. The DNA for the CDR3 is TGTGCCAGCAGTAGGAGACTAGCGGGGGGCTCCCTTACCGGGGAGCTGTTTTTT.